This T cell receptor (beta chain) was documented in a study of blood T cell repertoires in COVID-19. Study details: Researchers got acute and convalescent COVID-19 samples from the United States, Italy and Spain.

As for this clone: The junction departs from germline at one end; a sequencing error may be responsible.

The V gene's germline CDR1 is SSHAT and CDR2 FNYEAQ (reference sequence). The CDR3 consists of 16 residues. TCRdb keeps only in-frame clones here, not all; method: immunoSEQ multiplex PCR. This sample has under 300,000 clones, with less than 90% found just once. The sequence was collected from a man aged 55 to 69 with acute or convalescent COVID-19. V is TRBV7-7 and J is TRBJ2-3; D perhaps matches TRBD2 (6 bases). The sample taken for sequencing was peripheral blood. As DNA, the CDR3 is TGTGCTAGCAGCTTAGCGGCCGGGGGTGGGCCAGATACGCAGTATTTT. It translates to CASSLAAGGGPDTQYF. The whole variable domain, remainder taken from reference TRBV7-7 and TRBJ2-3, is GAGVSQSPRYKVTKRGQDVTLRCDPISSHATLYWYQQALGQGPEFLTYFNYEAQPDKSGLPSDRFSAERPEGSISTLTIQRTEQRDSAMYRCASSLAAGGGPDTQYFGPGTRLTVL.